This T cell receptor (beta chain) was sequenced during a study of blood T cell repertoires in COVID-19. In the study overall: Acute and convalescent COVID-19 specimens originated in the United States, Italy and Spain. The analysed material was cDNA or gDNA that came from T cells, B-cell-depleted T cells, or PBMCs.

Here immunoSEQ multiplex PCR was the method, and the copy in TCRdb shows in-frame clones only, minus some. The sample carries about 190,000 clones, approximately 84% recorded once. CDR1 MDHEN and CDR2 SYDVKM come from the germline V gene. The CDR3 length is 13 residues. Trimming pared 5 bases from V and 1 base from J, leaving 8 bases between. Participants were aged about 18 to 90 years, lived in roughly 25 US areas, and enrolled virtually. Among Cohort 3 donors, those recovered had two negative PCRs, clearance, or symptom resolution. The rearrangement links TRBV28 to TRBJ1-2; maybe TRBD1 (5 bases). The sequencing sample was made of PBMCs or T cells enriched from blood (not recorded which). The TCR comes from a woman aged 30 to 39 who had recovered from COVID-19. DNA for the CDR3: TGTGCCAGCAGTGGCGGGGGTAACTATGGCTACACCTTC. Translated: CASSGGGNYGYTF.